The rows below give T cell receptor beta chains drawn from one sample of a study of cytomegalovirus exposure and HLA in healthy donors. Data came from immunoSEQ multiplex PCR; TCRdb stores just in-frame clones and leaves some out. Seen here are some 110,000 clones, approximately 72% observed once, and the top ten hold 1.5%. The material sequenced was PBMCs. These receptors originate from a man between 18 and 35 years old in good health and CMV-seronegative. The CDR3 runs from the conserved cysteine through the conserved F or W. Each record gives: J gene, clone size, D gene, V gene, CDR3 protein, CDR3 DNA. The D gene is left open where the match is weak. Only some rows state a clone size, as once, few, many or a class for expanded clones.

TRBJ1-2 | . | TRBD1 | TRBV30 | CAYHRGLGGYTF | TGTGCCTACCACAGGGGGCTCGGGGGCTACACCTTC
TRBJ2-2 | . | . | TRBV7-9 | CASSLAGPMSGELFF | TGTGCCAGCAGCTTGGCGGGACCCATGAGTGGGGAGCTGTTTTTT
TRBJ1-1 | . | TRBD1 | TRBV28 | CASRLTGVGRNTEAFF | TGTGCCAGCAGGTTAACAGGGGTGGGAAGGAACACTGAAGCTTTCTTT
TRBJ2-2 | . | TRBD2 | TRBV5-5 | CASSLSGLAGSTGELFF | TGTGCCAGCAGCTTGTCGGGACTAGCGGGATCCACCGGGGAGCTGTTTTTT
TRBJ2-1 | . | TRBD1 | TRBV7-2 | CASSPGTGKNNEQFF | TGTGCCAGCAGCCCTGGGACAGGGAAGAACAATGAGCAGTTCTTC
TRBJ2-7 | few | . | TRBV6-6 | CASSRERHEQYF | TGTGCCAGCAGTCGGGAGAGGCACGAGCAGTACTTC
TRBJ1-1 | few | . | TRBV30 | CAWSPSLSWGVGTEAFF | TGTGCCTGGAGTCCCAGTTTGAGCTGGGGAGTGGGCACTGAAGCTTTCTTT
TRBJ2-7 | . | . | TRBV7-6 | CASSYTARYEQYF | TGTGCCAGCAGCTACACAGCTCGCTACGAGCAGTACTTC
TRBJ2-3 | . | TRBD1 | TRBV28 | CASSALSGGSFFSADTQYF | TGTGCCAGCAGCGCTCTTTCAGGGGGTAGTTTTTTTTCGGCAGATACGCAGTATTTT
TRBJ2-4 | few | . | TRBV4-2 | CASSQDPFSIQYF | TGTGCCAGCAGCCAAGATCCCTTTAGCATTCAGTACTTC
TRBJ2-7 | once | TRBD1 | TRBV19 | CASSPGQGFLHEQYF | TGTGCCAGTAGTCCCGGACAGGGTTTCCTCCACGAGCAGTACTTC
TRBJ2-7 | . | . | TRBV29-1 | CSVEFTNSPYEQYF | TGCAGCGTTGAGTTTACTAACTCCCCCTACGAGCAGTACTTC
TRBJ1-5 | . | . | TRBV10-2 | CASSPGLDQPQHF | TGCGCCAGCAGTCCAGGGTTGGATCAGCCCCAGCATTTT
TRBJ2-7 | . | . | TRBV5-6 | CASSPPSRVSYEQYF | TGTGCCAGCAGCCCTCCGAGCAGGGTATCCTACGAGCAGTACTTC
TRBJ2-7 | . | TRBD2 | TRBV29-1 | CSVLALLAGSYEQYF | TGCAGCGTTTTGGCCCTGCTAGCGGGCAGCTACGAGCAGTACTTC
TRBJ1-1 | few | . | TRBV6-5 | CASSYVLGGTEAFF | TGTGCCAGCAGTTACGTATTAGGAGGGACTGAAGCTTTCTTT
TRBJ1-5 | . | . | TRBV7-9 | CASSLGRPGMRHQPQHF | TGTGCCAGCAGCTTAGGTCGGCCAGGGATGAGGCATCAGCCCCAGCATTTT
TRBJ1-1 | . | . | TRBV30 | CAWSVQYYRQRNTEAFF | TGTGCCTGGAGTGTACAATATTATCGACAGAGAAACACTGAAGCTTTCTTT
TRBJ2-7 | few | TRBD2 | TRBV9 | CASSVGTSGSLHEQYF | TGTGCCAGCAGCGTAGGTACTAGCGGGAGTTTACACGAGCAGTACTTC
TRBJ1-4 | . | TRBD1 | TRBV19 | CASSPGTGYNEKLFF | TGTGCCAGTAGTCCTGGGACAGGGTATAATGAAAAACTGTTTTTT
TRBJ2-3 | . | . | TRBV30 | CAWRIAGTDTQYF | TGTGCCTGGAGGATCGCGGGGACAGATACGCAGTATTTT
TRBJ2-7 | few | TRBD2 | TRBV5-1 | CASSLATSGVSYEQYF | TGCGCCAGCAGCTTGGCCACTAGCGGGGTCTCCTACGAGCAGTACTTC
TRBJ2-4 | few | . | TRBV6-6 | CASSYPGFVDIQYF | TGTGCCAGCAGTTACCCGGGTTTCGTGGACATTCAGTACTTC
TRBJ2-5 | . | . | TRBV4-1 | CASSVQISTGKETQYF | TGCGCCAGCAGCGTCCAGATATCCACAGGGAAGGAGACCCAGTACTTC
TRBJ1-5 | . | . | TRBV28 | CASSFRGTNQPQHF | TGTGCCAGCAGTTTTCGCGGGACCAATCAGCCCCAGCATTTT
TRBJ2-7 | . | TRBD1 | TRBV30 | CAWRNRGRTHEQYF | TGTGCCTGGAGGAACAGGGGCCGGACCCACGAGCAGTACTTC
TRBJ2-4 | . | TRBD2 | TRBV14 | CASSQRTATSGRQYF | TGTGCCAGCAGCCAACGAACAGCGACTAGCGGGAGGCAGTACTTC
TRBJ2-7 | . | TRBD1 | TRBV7-7 | CASSLAPTGFNEQYF | TGTGCCAGCAGCTTAGCGCCGACAGGGTTTAACGAGCAGTACTTC
TRBJ2-7 | . | . | TRBV25-1 | CASSVTDYYEQYF | TGTGCCAGCAGTGTAACGGATTACTACGAGCAGTACTTC
TRBJ2-1 | . | TRBD1 | TRBV9 | CASSVGPGGSYNEQFF | TGTGCCAGCAGCGTAGGCCCAGGGGGCTCCTACAATGAACAGTTCTTC
TRBJ2-4 | . | TRBD1 | TRBV7-9 | CASSRTGEAKNIQYF | TGTGCCAGCAGCCGGACAGGGGAGGCCAAAAACATTCAGTACTTC
TRBJ2-7 | few | . | TRBV5-4 | CASSPPRSYEQYF | TGTGCCAGCAGCCCCCCCAGATCCTACGAGCAGTACTTC
TRBJ1-2 | . | . | TRBV30 | CAWSVLVGKGGYTF | TGTGCCTGGAGTGTATTAGTGGGGAAGGGGGGCTACACCTTC
TRBJ2-1 | . | TRBD2 | TRBV30 | CAWRDLAGPYNEQFF | TGTGCCTGGAGGGATCTAGCGGGGCCTTACAATGAGCAGTTCTTC
TRBJ2-2 | few | . | TRBV4-3 | CASSRLGTASTGELFF | TGCGCCAGCAGCCGACTAGGGACAGCCTCCACCGGGGAGCTGTTTTTT
TRBJ2-1 | few | TRBD1 | TRBV27 | CASSFGGTGIRGAFF | TGTGCCAGCAGTTTCGGCGGGACAGGGATCCGGGGGGCGTTCTTC
TRBJ1-3 | . | . | TRBV5-8 | CASSAYEWSSSGNTIYF | TGTGCCAGCAGCGCGTACGAGTGGTCGAGCTCTGGAAACACCATATATTTT
TRBJ1-4 | . | TRBD1 | TRBV19 | CASSSSGTGYEKLFF | TGTGCCAGTAGTAGTTCTGGGACAGGGTATGAAAAACTGTTTTTT
TRBJ2-1 | . | TRBD2 | TRBV5-1 | CASSRTSGRGEFF | TGCGCCAGCAGCAGGACTAGCGGGAGGGGAGAGTTCTTC
TRBJ2-5 | . | . | TRBV6-5 | CASSYRGQGWGTQYF | TGTGCCAGCAGTTACCGCGGCCAGGGTTGGGGGACCCAGTACTTC
TRBJ2-7 | . | . | TRBV5-1 | CASSFVQDREQYF | TGCGCCAGCAGCTTTGTCCAAGACAGAGAGCAGTACTTC
TRBJ1-5 | . | . | TRBV28 | CASSFRRSNQPQHF | TGTGCCAGCAGTTTTCGACGGAGTAATCAGCCCCAGCATTTT
TRBJ2-5 | . | TRBD1 | TRBV6-5 | CAQRRDSNETQYF | TGTGCTCAACGCCGGGACAGCAATGAGACCCAGTACTTC
TRBJ1-5 | . | . | TRBV7-8 | CASSLVQGNQPQHF | TGTGCCAGCAGCTTAGTACAGGGCAATCAGCCCCAGCATTTT
TRBJ2-7 | . | . | TRBV4-1 | CASSHDSLAAHIHEQYF | TGCGCCAGCAGCCACGATTCCTTAGCGGCGCATATCCACGAGCAGTACTTC
TRBJ2-7 | . | . | TRBV21-1 | CASSKDRTTTGTRAYEQYF | TGTGCCAGCAGCAAAGATCGAACGACGACAGGAACGCGCGCCTACGAGCAGTACTTC
TRBJ1-1 | . | . | TRBV4-1 | CASSQGPGNTEAFF | TGCGCCAGCAGCCAAGGCCCCGGGAACACTGAAGCTTTCTTT
TRBJ2-7 | once | TRBD2 | TRBV30 | CAWTAPGLAGCEQYF | TGTGCCTGGACCGCCCCGGGACTAGCGGGGTGCGAGCAGTACTTC
TRBJ2-2 | . | . | TRBV6-4 | CASSAGHTGELFF | TGTGCCAGCAGTGCAGGGCACACCGGGGAGCTGTTTTTT
TRBJ2-1 | . | TRBD2 | TRBV30 | CAWSIGTSGLNEQFF | TGTGCCTGGAGTATCGGGACTAGCGGGTTGAATGAGCAGTTCTTC
TRBJ2-7 | . | TRBD2 | TRBV27 | CASREAAYEQYF | TGTGCCAGCCGGGAGGCGGCCTACGAGCAGTACTTC
TRBJ2-3 | . | TRBD2 | TRBV6-6 | CASRVSGSEADTQYF | TGTGCCAGCAGGGTTAGCGGGAGTGAGGCAGATACGCAGTATTTT
TRBJ2-5 | . | . | TRBV7-2 | CASSLQETQYF | TGTGCCAGCAGCCTCCAAGAGACCCAGTACTTC
TRBJ2-5 | . | TRBD1 | TRBV19 | CASSTGTGRRETQYF | TGTGCCAGTAGTACCGGGACAGGGCGGAGAGAGACCCAGTACTTC
TRBJ1-4 | . | TRBD1 | TRBV18 | CASSPVGQGGEKLFF | TGTGCCAGCTCACCGGTTGGGCAGGGGGGCGAAAAACTGTTTTTT